The 27 T cell receptor beta chains in this list originate from one sample, sequenced in a study of T cells after yellow fever vaccination. From the 5' RACE reads, TCRdb called clonotypes with MiXCR, one entry per CDR3 protein. The sample records 200,000 to 300,000 distinct CDR3 sequences, approximately 3.8% being singletons. Sequenced here: PBMCs, sampled 15 days after the yellow fever booster vaccination. Source of these receptors: a young man who received the YFV17D yellow fever vaccine.

This clonotype was counted at least ten times. The chain has TRBV29-1 and TRBJ2-1; D call uncertain. This CDR3 has 13 amino acids. Trimming stripped 4 bases from V and 0 bases from J, with 7 bases between. Germline V lookup: CDR1 SQVTM, CDR2 ANQGSEA. The CDR3 nucleotides are TGCAGCGTTGTGAAGAGCTCCTACAATGAGCAGTTCTTC. It codes for CSVVKSSYNEQFF.

The rearrangement links TRBV6-1 to TRBJ2-3; D remains unclear. This CDR3 contains 13 residues. The V end was cut by 1 base, the J end by 12 bases, with 14 bases between. Germline V CDR1 and CDR2: MNHNS, SASEGT. This chain's CDR3 is CASSEGFGLRQYF. As DNA, the CDR3 is TGTGCCAGCAGTGAAGGTTTTGGCCTTCGTCAGTATTTT.

This clonotype was found many times. Here the CDR3 DNA reads TGCGCCAGCAGCTTGGTACCAGGGGAATGGGAGCAGTACGTC. It is translated as CASSLVPGEWEQYV. The rearrangement joins TRBV5-1 to TRBJ2-7; D is possibly TRBD1 (6 bases). CDR1 is SGHRS and CDR2 is YFSETQ in the germline V gene. V dropped 0 bases and J dropped 7 bases, with 14 bases sitting between them. CDR3 length: 14 amino acids.

The chain combines TRBV18 with TRBJ2-6; 12 nucleotides line up with TRBD1. CDR1 is KGHSH and CDR2 is LQKENI in the germline V gene. CDR3 size: 17 residues. J lost 2 bases, V lost 7 bases, and 6 bases had no gene match. The CDR3 sequence: CASYRDRGRTGANVLTF. The CDR3 DNA is TGTGCCAGCTACCGGGACAGGGGGCGGACTGGGGCCAACGTCCTGACTTTC.

This clonotype was counted ten times or more. The rearrangement uses TRBV7-9 and TRBJ2-7; D gene uncertain. The germline V gene has CDR1 SEHNR and CDR2 FQNEAQ (reference sequence). V dropped 4 bases and J dropped 2 bases, with 6 bases sitting between them. CDR3 length: 12 amino acids. CDR3 residues: CASSSNPYEQYF. As DNA, the CDR3 is TGTGCCAGCAGCTCCAACCCCTACGAGCAGTACTTC.

This chain joins TRBV4-1 and TRBJ1-3; D uncertain. With 0 bases removed from V and 3 bases from J, the gap between germline ends came to 9 bases. The CDR3 loop spans 15 amino acids. Germline V gives CDR1 MGHRA, CDR2 YSYEKL. CDR3 bases: TGCGCCAGCAGCCAAGATAGGCAGGTTGGAAACACCATATATTTT. It codes for CASSQDRQVGNTIYF.

This clonotype was seen repeatedly, ten times or more. The rearrangement joins TRBV5-1 to TRBJ2-3; D tentatively reads TRBD1 or TRBD2 (5 bases each). Germline CDR1 SGHRS, CDR2 YFSETQ. The germline V and J ends were trimmed by 3 bases and 1 base, with 15 bases remaining between them. The CDR3 length is 16 residues. The CDR3 bases are TGCGCCAGCAGCTGGGGCGGGCATAGGGGCACAGATACGCAGTATTTT. This translates into CASSWGGHRGTDTQYF.

This clonotype was counted at least ten times. V usage is TRBV5-5 and J usage is TRBJ2-2; D is possibly TRBD1 or TRBD2 (6 bases each). CDR3 length: 16 residues. Trimming took off 5 bases at V and 0 bases at J, with 14 bases between the two ends. Germline CDR1 SGHKS, CDR2 YYEKEE (reference sequence). This chain's CDR3 is CASRLPRGPNTGELFF. CDR3 sequence (DNA): TGTGCCAGCAGGCTCCCCCGGGGGCCGAACACCGGGGAGCTGTTTTTT.

This clonotype was counted at least ten times. V gene TRBV29-1 combines with J gene TRBJ2-4; either TRBD1 or TRBD2 may fit D (5 bases each). This CDR3 is 12 amino acids long. From germline, CDR1 is SQVTM and CDR2 ANQGSEA. V lost 7 bases and J lost 6, with 13 bases in between. The CDR3 DNA is TGCAGCGCCGAGCTAGGGACAAACATTCAGTACTTC. Residues: CSAELGTNIQYF. Together with reference TRBV29-1 and TRBJ2-4, the CDR3 gives the full variable domain: SAVISQKPSRDICQRGTSLTIQCQVDSQVTMMFWYRQQPGQSLTLIATANQGSEATYESGFVIDKFPISRPNLTFSTLTVSNMSPEDSSIYLCSAELGTNIQYFGAGTRLSVL.

This clonotype was recorded many times. The chain links TRBV2 to TRBJ2-1; 14 nucleotides agree with TRBD2. The CDR3 totals 22 residues. Germline trimming cut 6 bases from V and 0 bases from J; bases unmatched to any gene: 19. Germline V lookup: CDR1 SNHLY, CDR2 FYNNEI. The CDR3 DNA reads TGTGCCAGCAGAGGGGCGACTAGCGGGGGGGCGAACGTATACTTCTCCTACAATGAGCAGTTCTTC. Protein: CASRGATSGGANVYFSYNEQFF.

This clonotype occurred a few times. The genes are TRBV25-1 and TRBJ1-1; TRBD1 might be the D (5 bases). The ends were cut back, 0 bases at V and 5 bases at J, with 16 bases in the middle. The CDR3 has 16 amino acids. Germline V gene lookup returns CDR1 MGHDK and CDR2 SYGVNS. The CDR3 is CASSEYSGGVWTEAFF. CDR3 bases: TGTGCCAGCAGTGAATACTCGGGGGGGGTTTGGACTGAAGCTTTCTTT.

This clonotype was found a few times. The chain combines TRBV7-2 with TRBJ2-7; 9 positions match TRBD1. The CDR3 spans 15 residues. The J segment lost 6 bases and the V segment lost 5 bases, leaving 11 bases of the junction unmatched. Germline assignment: CDR1 SGHTA and CDR2 FQGNSA. CDR3 sequence reads: CASSLQVGQGSEQYF. CDR3 nucleotides: TGTGCCAGCAGCCTCCAAGTGGGACAGGGTAGCGAGCAGTACTTC.

This clonotype was recorded at least ten times. This chain uses TRBV12-3 or TRBV12-4 with TRBJ2-2; D uncertain. Trimming removed 1 base from V and 1 base from J, with 4 bases in between. The CDR3 spans 14 residues. The CDR3 reads CASSLEWNTGELFF. The CDR3 nucleotides are TGTGCCAGCAGTTTAGAGTGGAACACCGGGGAGCTGTTTTTT.

This clonotype was observed at least ten times. The CDR3 region is CASSFSGLSRGEQFF. The DNA of the CDR3 is TGTGCCAGCAGCTTTTCGGGACTCTCAAGGGGTGAGCAGTTCTTC. The genes are TRBV7-2 and TRBJ2-1, with TRBD2 as a possible D gene (6 bases). The CDR3 spans 15 residues. The V end lost 3 bases, the J end lost 9 bases, and 18 bases lay between the germline ends. Per germline, CDR1 SGHTA and CDR2 FQGNSA.

This clonotype was seen a handful of times. The chain recombines TRBV12-2 with TRBJ1-3. TRBV12-2 is assigned pseudogene status. CDR3 length: 14 residues. CDR3 sequence (DNA): TGTGCAAGTCGCTTAGTAGACCTACCGAACACCATATATTTT. It encodes CASRLVDLPNTIYF.

This clonotype has at least ten counts. The genes are TRBV9 and TRBJ2-2, with 9 nucleotides matching TRBD2. The CDR3 length is 17 residues. Germline assignment: CDR1 SGDLS and CDR2 YYNGEE. The junction had 8 bases not matched to a gene; V was cut back by 3 bases and J by 2 bases. The CDR3 sequence is CASSDVAGAFNTGELFF. The CDR3 DNA reads as TGTGCCAGCAGCGACGTAGCGGGGGCCTTCAACACCGGGGAGCTGTTTTTT.

This clonotype was seen at least ten times. CDR3 sequence reads: CASSPGTLVLGPNTGELFF. Here the CDR3 DNA reads TGTGCCAGCAGCCCCGGGACACTAGTCCTTGGGCCTAACACCGGGGAGCTGTTTTTT. The chain is built from TRBV7-9 and TRBJ2-2; D is perhaps TRBD1 (6 bases). The germline V gene encodes CDR1 SEHNR and CDR2 FQNEAQ (reference sequence). The ends were cut back, 5 bases at V and 2 bases at J, with 24 bases in the middle. The CDR3 is 19 residues long.

This clonotype was seen repeatedly, ten times or more. V is TRBV12-3 or TRBV12-4 and J is TRBJ1-4; no definite D call. This CDR3 has 14 residues. Trimming removed 2 bases at V and 5 bases at J, with 9 bases between. As DNA, the CDR3 is TGTGCCAGCAGTTTATGGCAGTTAAATGAAAAACTGTTTTTT. Translated, it gives CASSLWQLNEKLFF.

Details on this clonotype: This could be a read error, since a much larger clone is one nucleotide away. The chain recombines TRBV12-3 or TRBV12-4 with TRBJ2-3, with a tentative D call TRBD1 (5 bases). CDR3 length: 12 amino acids. The CDR3, as DNA: TGTGCCAGCAGCAGGGAATCAGATACGCTGTATTTT. Protein: CASSRESDTLYF.

The sample holds many counts of this clonotype. DNA of the CDR3: TGTGCCAGCAGCATCGGACAGGGAGGGCAGCCCCAGCATTTT. Amino acid sequence: CASSIGQGGQPQHF. The chain has TRBV5-8 and TRBJ1-5, with TRBD1 matching over 8 bases. This CDR3 contains 14 residues. The junction had 7 bases not matched to a gene; V was cut back by 4 bases and J by 7 bases. CDR1 and CDR2 from the germline V gene are SGHTS and YDEGEE.

This clonotype was observed at least ten times. The genes are TRBV6-2 or TRBV6-3 and TRBJ2-3, with 11 bases aligning to TRBD2. The CDR3 length is 15 residues. The V gene's germline CDR1 is MNHEY and CDR2 SVGEGT. Trimming took 7 bases from V and 6 from J; bases not matched to a gene: 9. The CDR3 region has the DNA TGTGCCAGCACCCGACTAGCGGGGTTGAGGGATACGCAGTATTTT. This sequence encodes CASTRLAGLRDTQYF.

This clonotype came up many times. V gene TRBV3-1 combines with J gene TRBJ1-1; 7 nucleotides match TRBD1. Germline values: CDR1 LGHDT, CDR2 YNNKEL (reference sequence). V dropped 1 base and J dropped 8; count of bases not matched to a gene: 13. The CDR3 extends over 16 amino acids. The CDR3 DNA reads TGTGCCAGCAGCCAAGGCGGGGGACAGATAAAAGGGGAAGCTTTCTTT. This translates into CASSQGGGQIKGEAFF.

This clonotype was found many times. The rearrangement joins TRBV27 to TRBJ2-4; 7 bases line up with TRBD1. The CDR3 runs to 14 residues. Germline V gene data show CDR1 as MNHEY and CDR2 as SMNVEV (reference sequence). Germline trimming cut 6 bases from V and 7 bases from J; bases unmatched to any gene: 9. CDR3 region: CASRAYEGANIQYF. DNA for the CDR3: TGTGCCAGCAGGGCGTATGAGGGGGCGAACATTCAGTACTTC.

At least ten counts were recorded for this clonotype. This sequence joins TRBV12-3 or TRBV12-4 and TRBJ2-2; 7 bases line up with TRBD2. The CDR3 covers 17 residues. The junction had 7 bases not matched to a gene; V was cut back by 2 bases and J by 1 base. CDR3 amino acids: CASSLRSKRGNTGELFF. CDR3 DNA sequence: TGTGCCAGCAGTTTAAGGTCGAAGCGGGGGAACACCGGGGAGCTGTTTTTT.

This clonotype was counted ten times or more. The chain uses TRBV7-8 and TRBJ1-1, with D possibly matching TRBD1 (5 bases). V was cut by 1 base and J by 4 bases, with 16 bases left in between. The germline CDR1 and CDR2 sequences are SGHVS and FQNEAQ. This CDR3 comprises 16 residues. The CDR3 spells CASSLVPGLILTEAFF. Written as DNA, the CDR3 is TGTGCCAGCAGCTTAGTTCCAGGGCTTATCCTCACTGAAGCTTTCTTT.

This clonotype was seen ten or more times. This chain links TRBV6-6 with TRBJ2-3; 9 positions agree with TRBD2. Looked up from germline, CDR1 is MNHNY and CDR2 is SVGAGI (reference sequence). There are 17 residues in the CDR3. After removal of 5 bases from V and 2 bases from J, the junction contained 11 bases not matched to a gene. CDR3 DNA: TGTGCCAGCAGTCCGGGTGTTAGCGGGGGTTTCACAGATACGCAGTATTTT. Translating gives CASSPGVSGGFTDTQYF.

This clonotype was seen at least ten times. The chain has TRBV4-2 and TRBJ1-4; TRBD1 matches 8 bases. CDR3 length: 17 residues. Germline trimming cut 0 bases from V and 0 bases from J; bases unmatched to any gene: 3. Germline CDR1 LGHNA, CDR2 YNFKEQ. The chain's CDR3 is CASSQDAGGPTNEKLFF. CDR3 nucleotide sequence: TGTGCCAGCAGCCAAGATGCAGGGGGCCCAACTAATGAAAAACTGTTTTTT.